The 9 T cell receptor beta chains below come from one sample, sequenced in a study of early T cells in non-severe SARS-CoV-2 infection. TCRdb itself ran the 5' RACE reads through MiXCR, one entry per CDR3 protein. The profile shows 35,000 to 40,000 distinct CDR3 sequences, roughly 5.4% of them singletons. Sequenced: whole blood. Every receptor here comes from an adult who was a healthcare worker with PCR-confirmed SARS-CoV-2 infection or an uninfected control (not recorded which).

This clonotype was seen ten or more times. V usage is TRBV4-3 and J usage is TRBJ2-1; D possibly corresponds to TRBD2 (5 bases). The CDR3 length is 15 residues. V dropped 2 bases and J dropped 7 bases, with 15 bases sitting between them. The germline CDR1 and CDR2 sequences are LGHNA and YSLEER. The CDR3 bases are TGCGCCAGCAGCCAAAAAGGGAGTATGGGGAATGAGCAGTTCTTC. Protein product: CASSQKGSMGNEQFF.

This clonotype was recorded many times. V usage is TRBV10-3 and J usage is TRBJ1-2; perhaps TRBD1 as D (5 bases). CDR1 is ENHRY and CDR2 is SYGVKD in the germline V gene. There are 15 residues in the CDR3. V was trimmed by 4 bases and J by 2 bases, leaving 14 bases between them. The CDR3 here is CAISGTFPLNYGYTF. The CDR3 DNA sequence: TGTGCCATCAGTGGGACATTCCCCTTAAACTATGGCTACACCTTC.

This clonotype came up many times. A read error may produce the germline difference seen at one junction end. The gene calls are TRBV7-7 and TRBJ2-1; TRBD2 aligns across 13 bases. The V gene's germline CDR1 is SSHAT and CDR2 FNYEAQ (reference sequence). The CDR3 runs 15 residues. The CDR3 spells CASSSGTSGTNEQFF. The CDR3 region has the DNA TGTGCTAGCAGCTCCGGGACTAGCGGGACGAATGAGCAGTTCTTC.

This clonotype was counted many times. V and J are TRBV24-1 and TRBJ2-1; D might be TRBD2 (6 bases). Germline CDR1 is KGHDR and CDR2 is SFDVKD. There are 15 residues in the CDR3. Between the trimmed V and J ends, which lost 3 bases and 0 bases, there was a span of 8 bases. CDR3 nucleotides: TGTGCCACCAGTGATCAGCGGGTCTCCTACAATGAGCAGTTCTTC. Protein product: CATSDQRVSYNEQFF.

This clonotype has only a few counts. The CDR3 sequence: CSALGSNSPLHF. The DNA for the CDR3 is TGCAGTGCTCTGGGCTCTAATTCACCCCTCCACTTT. The chain has TRBV20-1 and TRBJ1-6; D gene uncertain. Germline CDR1 is DFQATT and CDR2 is SNEGSKA (reference sequence). This CDR3 is 12 amino acids long. V shed 5 bases and J shed 6 bases, with 8 bases lying between them.

This clonotype was observed many times. DNA of the CDR3: TGTGCCAGCCACCGGGGCGGGAGGGCCCAGGAGCAGTTCTTC. Its translation is CASHRGGRAQEQFF. The rearrangement uses TRBV19 and TRBJ2-1; TRBD2 matches 9 bases. With 9 bases clipped from V and 10 bases from J, the junction kept 13 bases outside the gene matches. CDR1 is LNHDA, CDR2 SQIVND, per germline (reference sequence). The CDR3 runs to 14 residues.

This clonotype has a count of ten or more. Sequence at one end of the junction differs from germline and may be a read error. The V gene is TRBV7-7, the J gene TRBJ2-5; D remains ambiguous. CDR1 SSHAT and CDR2 FNYEAQ come from the germline V gene (reference sequence). The CDR3 length is 13 residues. CDR3 in DNA: TGTGCTAGCAGCTTAGTGATACGAGAGACCCAGTACTTC. Protein product: CASSLVIRETQYF.

This clonotype was found a few times. The J gene is TRBJ2-1, the V gene TRBV23-1; 12 bases align to TRBD2. TRBV23-1 is reported as an ORF; its role is uncertain. The CDR3 runs to 17 residues. V dropped 4 bases and J dropped 8; count of bases not matched to a gene: 12. CDR3 nucleotide sequence: TGCGCCAGCAGTCTAACACGGACTAGCGGGATGTACCATGAGCAGTTCTTC. This codes for CASSLTRTSGMYHEQFF.

In its sample, this clonotype was seen many times. The rearrangement uses TRBV7-2 and TRBJ1-5, with D maybe TRBD1 (5 bases). CDR3 length: 17 residues. In germline, CDR1 is SGHTA, CDR2 FQGNSA. V lost 5 bases, J lost 5 bases, and 22 bases lay in between. CDR3 region: CASSPLAGSGLHQPQHF. CDR3 nucleotide sequence: TGTGCCAGCAGCCCCTTGGCAGGGTCCGGTCTGCATCAGCCCCAGCATTTT.